This T cell receptor (beta chain) is drawn from a study of cytomegalovirus exposure and HLA in healthy donors. On the study more broadly: The study's early data release held around 85 million unique TCRs from HLA-typed donors. Study findings and constraints: Earlier results showed most TCR beta V segments being productive about 87% or about 30% of the time. Cytomegalovirus-associated TCR beta chains were listed, numbering some 180.

With regard to this clone: As yet, its antigen is unknown.

The study ran its PCR with 60 Vbeta and 13 Jbeta primers. The protocol was immunoSEQ multiplex PCR, while the TCRdb copy is restricted to in-frame clones and leaves out a portion. The sample yields approximately 100,000 clones, 77% seen once. Germline CDR1 reads MDHEN; CDR2 reads SYDVKM. V was pared by 7 bases and J by 2 bases, with 5 bases of the junction left unmatched. The CDR3 extends over 15 amino acids. Healthy individuals who donated bone marrow served as the donors. The V gene is TRBV28, the J gene TRBJ1-6; 7 positions match TRBD1. Sequencing input: PBMCs. The clonotype comes from a man aged 40-49 years in good health and CMV-seropositive. The chain's CDR3 is CASIRQGTYNSPLHF. CDR3 sequence (DNA): TGTGCCAGCATAAGACAGGGTACCTATAATTCACCCCTCCACTTT.